What follows are 19 T cell receptor beta chains derived from one specimen sequenced in a study of CD8+ T cells in alopecia areata. Sequencing templates came from extracted RNA that was reverse transcribed into cDNA. TCRdb keeps only in-frame clones here, not all; method: immunoSEQ multiplex PCR. This table holds 140,000 to 150,000 clones, 51% found once. The starting material was CD4+ T cells sorted from blood, obtained at week 0. These receptors all come from a human donor with alopecia areata.

The chain uses TRBV9 and TRBJ1-4; weak D call: TRBD1 (6 bases). Trimming left V 2 bases short and J 6 bases short, with 11 bases between. This CDR3 is built from 14 residues. CDR1 and CDR2 (germline): SGDLS, YYNGEE. In DNA, the CDR3 is TGTGCCAGCAGCGTTACAGGGAGCGATGAAAAACTGTTTTTT. It translates to CASSVTGSDEKLFF. Full variable domain (outside the CDR3, taken from reference TRBV9 and TRBJ1-4): DSGVTQTPKHLITATGQRVTLRCSPRSGDLSVYWYQQSLDQGLQFLIQYYNGEERAKGNILERFSAQQFPDLHSELNLSSLELGDSALYFCASSVTGSDEKLFFGSGTQLSVL.

This chain connects TRBV6-5 to TRBJ2-1; possible D gene TRBD2, 6 bases. The V and J ends lost 5 bases and 4 bases respectively, with 15 bases between them. Germline assignment: CDR1 MNHEY and CDR2 SVGAGI. The CDR3 spans 15 residues. The CDR3 coding sequence is TGTGCCAGCAGTGCTGGGCGGGGAGTGTACAATGAGCAGTTCTTC. Its protein product is CASSAGRGVYNEQFF.

The table lists this clone with a count of one. J is TRBJ2-1 and V is TRBV5-1; tentatively, D is TRBD2 (5 bases). Per germline, CDR1 SGHRS and CDR2 YFSETQ. The CDR3 loop spans 13 amino acids. V was trimmed by 5 bases and J by 6 bases, leaving 12 bases between them. CDR3 sequence reads: CASSSRTANEQFF. In DNA form, the CDR3 reads TGCGCCAGCAGTTCTCGGACTGCCAATGAGCAGTTCTTC.

The rearrangement uses TRBV10-3 and TRBJ2-1; TRBD1 or TRBD2 may be the D gene (6 bases each). Germline CDR1 ENHRY, CDR2 SYGVKD. The V end lost 10 bases, the J end lost 3 bases, and 16 bases lay between the germline ends. The CDR3 has 14 residues. CDR3 protein: CATNGGSYYNEQFF. The CDR3 DNA follows: TGTGCCACCAACGGGGGCAGTTACTACAATGAGCAGTTCTTC.

This clone occurred a few times. The gene calls are TRBV7-2 and TRBJ2-7; D unresolved. CDR1 is SGHTA and CDR2 is FQGNSA in the germline V gene. The V and J ends lost 2 bases and 4 bases respectively, with 12 bases between them. This CDR3 has 14 residues. Here the CDR3 reads CASSLWAAGYEQYF. As DNA, the CDR3 is TGTGCCAGCAGCTTATGGGCCGCCGGGTACGAGCAGTACTTC.

The chain recombines TRBV30 with TRBJ1-2; D is unresolved. Germline V gene sequence: CDR1 GTSNPN, CDR2 SVGIG (reference sequence). Trimming removed 6 bases at V and 4 bases at J, with 6 bases between. This CDR3 has 10 amino acids. The CDR3 DNA is TGTGCCTGCAAATCCTATGGCTACACCTTC. This encodes CACKSYGYTF.

This chain connects TRBV7-2 to TRBJ2-7, with 7 positions matching TRBD2. CDR1 and CDR2 from the germline V gene are SGHTA and FQGNSA. This CDR3 has 14 amino acids. V trimming: 1 base; J trimming: 4 bases; junction bases outside the gene matches: 4. In nucleotides, the CDR3 is TGTGCCAGCAGCTTAGACGGGAGGAGGTACGAGCAGTACTTC. Protein sequence: CASSLDGRRYEQYF.

The gene calls are TRBV7-7 and TRBJ2-2; D perhaps matches TRBD2 (5 bases). Trimming pared 1 base from V and 5 bases from J, leaving 11 bases between. The germline CDR1 and CDR2 sequences are SSHAT and FNYEAQ (reference sequence). This CDR3 spans 15 amino acids. The DNA for the CDR3 is TGTGCCAGCAGCTTAGGGCTAGCAGGAACCGGGGAGCTGTTTTTT. It yields the protein CASSLGLAGTGELFF.

This clone was detected once. The chain joins TRBV2 to TRBJ1-5, with D possibly TRBD1 on 5 matching bases. Germline CDR1 SNHLY, CDR2 FYNNEI. Deletions cut 7 bases from V and 4 bases from J, with 14 bases between. The CDR3 loop spans 14 amino acids. The CDR3, as DNA: TGTGCCAGCAACCCTTCAGGGTCAAATCAGCCCCAGCATTTT. It is translated as CASNPSGSNQPQHF.

The V call is TRBV18, the J call TRBJ2-7; the match to TRBD1 covers 7 bases. The CDR3 extends over 13 amino acids. Germline values: CDR1 KGHSH, CDR2 LQKENI. Trimming took 3 bases from V and 5 from J; bases not matched to a gene: 4. The CDR3 DNA sequence: TGTGCCAGCTCACCTGACAGGGTCCACGAGCAGTACTTC. It yields the protein CASSPDRVHEQYF.

The J gene is TRBJ2-5, the V gene TRBV15, with D tentatively TRBD1 or TRBD2 (6 bases each). Trimming removed 3 bases from V and 3 bases from J, with 14 bases in between. Germline assignment: CDR1 LNHNV and CDR2 YYDKDF (reference sequence). The CDR3 totals 15 residues. The CDR3 is CATSRGTGGEETQYF. DNA for the CDR3: TGTGCCACCAGCAGGGGGACCGGGGGCGAAGAGACCCAGTACTTC. The whole variable domain, remainder taken from reference TRBV15 and TRBJ2-5, is DAMVIQNPRYQVTQFGKPVTLSCSQTLNHNVMYWYQQKSSQAPKLLFHYYDKDFNNEADTPDNFQSRRPNTSFCFLDIRSPGLGDTAMYLCATSRGTGGEETQYFGPGTRLLVL.

The chain combines TRBV29-1 with TRBJ2-1; TRBD2 matches 13 bases. Germline trimming cut 3 bases from V and 6 bases from J; bases unmatched to any gene: 8. Germline assignment: CDR1 SQVTM and CDR2 ANQGSEA. The CDR3 sequence is 16 residues long. CDR3 DNA sequence: TGCAGCGTTGATAGGACTAGCGGGGGTCGAGGCAATGAGCAGTTCTTC. Translation: CSVDRTSGGRGNEQFF.

The CDR3, as DNA: TGTGCCAGCAGTCCCCTGAGTAGCGGGAGGAACAATGAGCAGTTCTTC. Translated, it gives CASSPLSSGRNNEQFF. This chain joins TRBV28 and TRBJ2-1; TRBD2 agrees at 10 bases. This CDR3 region has 16 residues. The germline gives CDR1 MDHEN, CDR2 SYDVKM. J gave up 5 bases and V 5 bases, and 9 bases lay outside the gene matches.

The chain is built from TRBV30 and TRBJ2-5; D is uncertain. CDR1 and CDR2 (germline): GTSNPN, SVGIG (reference sequence). The germline V and J ends were trimmed by 8 bases and 5 bases, with 6 bases remaining between them. The CDR3 consists of 9 residues. The CDR3 nucleotides are TGTGCCCGTCGTGAGACCCAGTACTTC. The encoded protein is CARRETQYF.

This clone was seen a handful of times. The chain links TRBV5-1 to TRBJ2-5, with 7 positions matching TRBD1. Losses at the gene ends were 3 bases for V and 5 bases for J; bases not matched to a gene: 4. The CDR3 loop spans 13 amino acids. Germline CDR1 reads SGHRS; CDR2 reads YFSETQ. The CDR3 bases are TGCGCCAGCAGCTCTGGGACAGTGGAGACCCAGTACTTC. Amino acid sequence: CASSSGTVETQYF.

In this sample, this clone turned up a few times. J is TRBJ2-3 and V is TRBV10-3; D is undetermined. V dropped 2 bases and J dropped 0 bases, with 9 bases sitting between them. Germline values: CDR1 ENHRY, CDR2 SYGVKD. This CDR3 is 15 amino acids long. CDR3 residues: CAISEMDPSTDTQYF. The CDR3 DNA follows: TGTGCCATCAGTGAGATGGATCCTAGCACAGATACGCAGTATTTT.

The chain links TRBV2 to TRBJ2-7, with 9 nucleotides matching TRBD1. With V trimmed by 9 bases and J by 0 bases, 15 bases remained unmatched. Germline V gene sequence: CDR1 SNHLY, CDR2 FYNNEI. This CDR3 spans 17 amino acids. The CDR3 sequence is CASQKDRGAPSSYEQYF. Here the CDR3 DNA reads TGTGCCAGTCAGAAGGACAGGGGAGCCCCTTCCTCCTACGAGCAGTACTTC.

This clone was picked up a small number of times. The gene calls are TRBV2 and TRBJ2-5; D unclear. Germline V gives CDR1 SNHLY, CDR2 FYNNEI. The germline V and J ends were trimmed by 3 bases and 0 bases, with 2 bases remaining between them. The length of the CDR3 is 12 residues. The CDR3 reads CASSDNQETQYF. For the CDR3, the DNA is TGTGCCAGCAGTGACAACCAAGAGACCCAGTACTTC. Together with reference TRBV2 and TRBJ2-5, the CDR3 gives the full variable domain: EPEVTQTPSHQVTQMGQEVILRCVPISNHLYFYWYRQILGQKVEFLVSFYNNEISEKSEIFDDQFSVERPDGSNFTLKIRSTKLEDSAMYFCASSDNQETQYFGPGTRLLVL.

In its sample, this clone was seen a few times. The chain is built from TRBV7-2 and TRBJ2-1; D is unresolved. The germline gives CDR1 SGHTA, CDR2 FQGNSA. Trimming left V 1 base short and J 6 bases short, with 16 bases between. The CDR3 has 16 amino acids. The CDR3 nucleotides are TGTGCCAGCAGCTTAGATCTTTCTAGGGCAGCCAATGAGCAGTTCTTC. This sequence encodes CASSLDLSRAANEQFF.